The rows below give T cell receptor beta chains drawn from one sample of a study of neurological immune-mediated disorders. TCRdb reprocessed the 5' RACE reads via MiXCR and lists one record per CDR3 protein. The repertoire consists of about 99,000 distinct CDR3 sequences, with about a tenth occurring once and the leading ten covering about 3%. The sequenced sample consisted of PBMCs. The receptors originated from a female donor with HTLV-1-associated myelopathy (HAM/TSP). Both conserved end residues are part of each CDR3. The order of the fields is V gene, clone size, CDR3 protein. Clone size, where shown, is once, few, many, or a class for clones that have expanded.

TRBV29-1 | many | CSVRGAGNQPQHF
TRBV5-1 | many | CASRTSGVNYEQYF
TRBV14 | NA | CASSQARSATAFF
TRBV29-1 | many | CSVEGPESSYEQYF
TRBV4-1 | many | CASSQLGLAKNIQYF
TRBV10-1 | many | CASSESPNTGELFF
TRBV20-1 | many | CSAPQQGLLNTEAFF
TRBV7-9 | many | CASSPPARTDTQYF
TRBV12-3/TRBV12-4 | NA | CASRRDRRDYGYTF
TRBV5-1 | few | CASRIQENTGELFF
TRBV15 | many | CATSMGSSQETQYF
TRBV5-1 | many | CASSLPRGGLSYEQYF
TRBV5-1 | many | CASSWTTGGQETQYF
TRBV5-1 | many | CASSWGARDTQYF
TRBV4-1 | many | CASSQGPGRERNRAFF
TRBV4-2 | many | CASSQGILGGANTGELFF
TRBV20-1 | many | CSASRRWEAGQETQYF
TRBV27 | many | CASSPTLGLVGNNEQFF
TRBV20-1 | many | CSVPGLAGPMQYF
TRBV28 | many | CASSSDRAYGYTF
TRBV6-5 | many | CASSFLAGASSYNEQFF
TRBV9 | many | CASAGTSGGYEQYF
TRBV28 | many | CASITRTGSYEQYF
TRBV18 | many | CASSPGRSPGELFF
TRBV20-1 | NA | CSAPRGGLGETQYF
TRBV28 | many | CASSLTSGVSYNEQFF
TRBV5-5 | many | CASSLYLGQVNTEAFF
TRBV7-2 | many | CASSLAGKRGYEQYF